The present T cell receptor beta chain was sequenced within a study of T-cell memory formation after mild COVID-19. Study overall: There were largely donor-specific TCR clusters. Study-wide results and limits: Those CD4+ clones that contracted were mainly in CM and EM (CD8+ ones in EMRA). CD4+ bias marked clones expanding day 15 to 37, unlike balanced contracting clones.

This clonotype appeared a few times. Its matching antigen is unknown. CDR1 is LGHNA and CDR2 is YSLEER in the germline V gene. This CDR3 comprises 15 residues. V dropped 3 bases and J dropped 7 bases, with 17 bases sitting between them. It was 5'RACE with constant-segment primers that produced the TCR alpha and TCR beta cDNA libraries, which carried sample barcodes and UMIs. TCRdb re-called the 5' RACE reads through MiXCR, storing one row per CDR3 protein. The sample lists some 49,000 distinct CDR3 sequences, roughly 27% seen once, with roughly two fifths in the top ten. The rearrangement joins TRBV4-3 to TRBJ2-3, with a possible D match to TRBD1 (6 bases). Sequencing used PBMCs or a T cell subset sorted from them (not recorded which). The receptor's source is a man between 18 and 35 years old who had mild COVID-19 (a few samples of this study predate the infection). Cell type and time point are not known. CDR3 DNA: TGCGCCAGCAGCCAGGACAGTACGTTCTGGAATACGCAGTATTTT. As protein: CASSQDSTFWNTQYF.